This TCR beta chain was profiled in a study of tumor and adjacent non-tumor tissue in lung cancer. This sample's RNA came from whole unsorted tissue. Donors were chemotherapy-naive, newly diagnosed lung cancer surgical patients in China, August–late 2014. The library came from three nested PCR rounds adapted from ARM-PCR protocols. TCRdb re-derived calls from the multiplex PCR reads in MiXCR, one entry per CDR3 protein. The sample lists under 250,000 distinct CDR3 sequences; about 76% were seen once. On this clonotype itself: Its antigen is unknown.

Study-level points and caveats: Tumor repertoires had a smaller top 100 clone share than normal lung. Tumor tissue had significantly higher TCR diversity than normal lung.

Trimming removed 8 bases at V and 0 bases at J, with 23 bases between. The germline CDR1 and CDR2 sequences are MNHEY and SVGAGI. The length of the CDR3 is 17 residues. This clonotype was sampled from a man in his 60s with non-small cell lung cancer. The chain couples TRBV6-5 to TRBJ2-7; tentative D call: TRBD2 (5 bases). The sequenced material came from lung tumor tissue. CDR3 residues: CASFPQPGYLNSYEQYF. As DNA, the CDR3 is TGTGCCAGCTTCCCCCAACCGGGATATCTTAACTCCTACGAGCAGTACTTC.